A single sample is the source of the 25 T cell receptor beta chains below, sequenced in a study of blood T cell repertoires in COVID-19. Profiling relied on immunoSEQ multiplex PCR, and the TCRdb table lists in-frame clones only, not all of them. The sample comprises roughly 160,000 clones, about 85% of which are singletons, and about 6.9% rests with the top ten. The sample comprised peripheral blood. These receptors were collected from an elderly man with COVID-19, enrolled during active disease.

This chain links TRBV9 with TRBJ1-5, with D possibly being TRBD1 (5 bases). This CDR3 is 13 amino acids long. V was pared by 4 bases and J by 2 bases, with 7 bases between. Per germline, CDR1 SGDLS and CDR2 YYNGEE. The CDR3 protein is CASSPTGNQPQHF. The DNA of the CDR3 is TGTGCCAGCAGCCCGACAGGCAATCAGCCCCAGCATTTT. The entire variable domain, with the rest obtained from reference TRBV9 and TRBJ1-5, is as follows: DSGVTQTPKHLITATGQRVTLRCSPRSGDLSVYWYQQSLDQGLQFLIQYYNGEERAKGNILERFSAQQFPDLHSELNLSSLELGDSALYFCASSPTGNQPQHFGDGTRLSIL.

The chain recombines TRBV7-2 with TRBJ2-1; D is possibly TRBD2 (5 bases). Germline lookup yields CDR1 SGHTA and CDR2 FQGNSA. Trimming pared 5 bases from V and 7 bases from J, leaving 12 bases between. The length of the CDR3 is 13 residues. In DNA, the CDR3 is TGTGCCAGCAGCCCGAGGGTTGGTAATGAGCAGTTCTTC. This encodes CASSPRVGNEQFF.

The J gene is TRBJ2-7, the V gene TRBV7-3, with D possibly being TRBD1 (6 bases). With 5 bases removed from V and 3 bases from J, the gap between germline ends came to 14 bases. Germline V gives CDR1 SGHTA, CDR2 FQGTGA. The CDR3 has 14 amino acids. CDR3 nucleotide sequence: TGTGCCAGCAGCCATGGGGCAGGGGTCTACGAGCAGTACTTC. Its translation is CASSHGAGVYEQYF.

V and J are TRBV7-3 and TRBJ1-1, with D possibly TRBD1 on 5 matching bases. The CDR3 is made up of 15 amino acids. Trimming shortened V by 4 bases and J by 2 bases, and 14 bases separated the two germline ends. Germline V CDR1 and CDR2: SGHTA, FQGTGA. The CDR3 DNA reads TGTGCCAGCAGCTCCCTAAGACAGTCAAACACTGAAGCTTTCTTT. It codes for CASSSLRQSNTEAFF.

In the case of this clone: A junction boundary mismatches the germline segment, possibly from a read error. This rearrangement joins TRBV5-1 to TRBJ1-2; TRBD1 matches 12 bases. CDR3 length equals 15 residues. CDR1 is SGHRS, CDR2 YFSETQ, per germline. The CDR3 protein is CASSLGGTGGAGNRF. The CDR3, as DNA: TGCGCCAGCAGCTTGGGAGGGACAGGGGGCGCTGGGAACCGCTTC.

This clone was seen once. The chain carries TRBV7-9 and TRBJ2-3; 8 bases are a match to TRBD1. Germline-derived CDR1 and CDR2 are SEHNR and FQNEAQ (reference sequence). The CDR3 consists of 15 residues. V dropped 4 bases and J dropped 2; count of bases not matched to a gene: 5. As DNA, the CDR3 is TGTGCCAGCAGCTCGGGACAGGCGTCCACAGATACGCAGTATTTT. This sequence encodes CASSSGQASTDTQYF.

The genes are TRBV18 and TRBJ2-7; 7 bases match TRBD1. Germline V gene lookup returns CDR1 KGHSH and CDR2 LQKENI. The CDR3 is 15 amino acids. V lost 3 bases and J lost 3; bases outside the gene matches: 8. The CDR3 is CASSPATGASYEQYF. In DNA form, the CDR3 reads TGTGCCAGCTCACCGGCAACAGGGGCCAGCTACGAGCAGTACTTC. Supplemented by reference TRBV18 and TRBJ2-7, the full variable domain reads NAGVMQNPRHLVRRRGQEARLRCSPMKGHSHVYWYRQLPEEGLKFMVYLQKENIIDESGMPKERFSAEFPKEGPSILRIQQVVRGDSAAYFCASSPATGASYEQYFGPGTRLTVT.

The J gene is TRBJ2-3, the V gene TRBV5-8, with 9 bases matching TRBD2. Germline assignment: CDR1 SGHTS and CDR2 YDEGEE. V lost 0 bases to trimming and J lost 5 bases; unmatched junction nucleotides: 7. The CDR3 is 16 amino acids. CDR3 in DNA: TGTGCCAGCAGCTTGGATGGCGGGGGGGCCTTAGATACGCAGTATTTT. This translates into CASSLDGGGALDTQYF.

This chain connects TRBV11-3 to TRBJ1-1; no definite D call. CDR3 length: 13 residues. CDR1 SGHNT and CDR2 YENEEA come from the germline V gene. V shed 5 bases and J shed 2 bases, with 9 bases lying between them. In DNA form, the CDR3 reads TGTGCCAGCAGCCTTAATTTCAACACTGAAGCTTTCTTT. The encoded protein is CASSLNFNTEAFF.

The gene calls are TRBV5-1 and TRBJ2-1; 13 positions agree with TRBD2. Losses at the gene ends were 1 base for V and 5 bases for J; bases not matched to a gene: 6. Germline CDR1 reads SGHRS; CDR2 reads YFSETQ. The CDR3 has 17 amino acids. CDR3 DNA sequence: TGCGCCAGCAGCTTGACTAGCGGGGGGGCGGCTCACAATGAGCAGTTCTTC. It encodes CASSLTSGGAAHNEQFF. The full variable domain, in which reference TRBV5-1 and TRBJ2-1 provide the parts outside the CDR3, is KAGVTQTPRYLIKTRGQQVTLSCSPISGHRSVSWYQQTPGQGLQFLFEYFSETQRNKGNFPGRFSGRQFSNSRSEMNVSTLELGDSALYLCASSLTSGGAAHNEQFFGPGTRLTVL.

The gene calls are TRBV5-6 and TRBJ2-1; 10 bases match TRBD1. Germline-derived CDR1 and CDR2 are SGHDT and YYEEEE. This CDR3 spans 16 amino acids. The V and J ends lost 0 bases and 3 bases, in that order; junction bases with no gene match: 3. The CDR3 reads CASSLATGGGYNEQFF. As DNA, the CDR3 is TGTGCCAGCAGCTTGGCGACAGGGGGCGGCTACAATGAGCAGTTCTTC. Full variable domain (rest looked up from reference TRBV5-6 and TRBJ2-1): DAGVTQSPTHLIKTRGQQVTLRCSPKSGHDTVSWYQQALGQGPQFIFQYYEEEERQRGNFPDRFSGHQFPNYSSELNVNALLLGDSALYLCASSLATGGGYNEQFFGPGTRLTVL.

This chain links TRBV7-9 with TRBJ2-5; perhaps TRBD2 as D (5 bases). The CDR3 totals 14 residues. CDR1 is SEHNR, CDR2 FQNEAQ, per germline (reference sequence). Trimming stripped 5 bases from V and 5 bases from J, with 15 bases between. CDR3 in DNA: TGTGCCAGCAGCCCCCGGGCGGGTATGGAGACCCAGTACTTC. Protein: CASSPRAGMETQYF.

The chain employs TRBV6-1 and TRBJ1-2; TRBD1 matches at 7 bases. The CDR3 runs to 14 residues. The ends lost 3 bases at V and 4 bases at J; junction bases unmatched: 5. Looked up from germline, CDR1 is MNHNS and CDR2 is SASEGT. In DNA, the CDR3 is TGTGCCAGCAGTGAGGACAGGACTGTCTATGGCTACACCTTC. Translation: CASSEDRTVYGYTF.

The rearrangement uses TRBV19 and TRBJ1-2; D uncertain. The CDR3 is 16 amino acids. With 3 bases removed from V and 1 base from J, the gap between germline ends came to 15 bases. CDR1 is LNHDA and CDR2 is SQIVND in the germline V gene (reference sequence). CDR3 nucleotides: TGTGCCAGTAGTATTTCTTCGGAGGAGATTAACTATGGCTACACCTTC. Translated: CASSISSEEINYGYTF.

The rearrangement links TRBV12-2 to TRBJ1-2; TRBD1, the table's D call, lacks a check against the DNA. TRBV12-2 is a documented pseudogene. This CDR3 has 16 residues. The CDR3 bases are TGTGCAAGTCCCATCCTTAAGGACAGGGTAAGCTATGGCTACACCTTC. It specifies CASPILKDRVSYGYTF.

The chain joins TRBV2 to TRBJ2-1, with D uncertain. The CDR3 is 14 residues long. Trimming took off 7 bases at V and 6 bases at J, with 16 bases between the two ends. Germline CDR1 reads SNHLY; CDR2 reads FYNNEI. CDR3 loop: CASTGTIPSNEQFF. As DNA, the CDR3 is TGTGCCAGCACCGGCACTATCCCTAGCAATGAGCAGTTCTTC.

The CDR3 here is CASSLWAYGGEKLFF. CDR3 nucleotide sequence: TGTGCCAGCAGCTTGTGGGCTTATGGGGGCGAAAAACTGTTTTTT. The J gene is TRBJ1-4, the V gene TRBV5-5, with a tentative D call TRBD1 (6 bases). The V gene's germline CDR1 is SGHKS and CDR2 YYEKEE (reference sequence). This CDR3 is built from 15 residues. The ends were cut back, 1 base at V and 8 bases at J, with 15 bases in the middle.

The rearrangement uses TRBV15 and TRBJ2-5; 9 bases are a match to TRBD1. The CDR3 has 15 residues. The germline CDR1 and CDR2 sequences are LNHNV and YYDKDF (reference sequence). V shed 5 bases, J shed 2 bases, and the junction held 6 bases outside the gene matches. This CDR3 reads CATSAAGTGQETQYF. The CDR3 DNA reads as TGTGCCACCAGCGCAGCCGGGACAGGGCAAGAGACCCAGTACTTC.

The chain has TRBV2 and TRBJ1-1; D may be TRBD1 (6 bases). Trimming took 6 bases from V and 9 from J, leaving 20 bases between them. The CDR3 consists of 14 residues. Germline loops: CDR1 SNHLY, CDR2 FYNNEI. CDR3 bases: TGTGCCAGCAGCGAGGGGGAGATTTTTCCCCAAGCTTTCTTT. Its translation: CASSEGEIFPQAFF.

In DNA form, the CDR3 reads TGTGCCAGCAGCTCGGGTTCTGGACAGTATGGCTACACCTTC. Protein product: CASSSGSGQYGYTF. The chain combines TRBV5-5 with TRBJ1-2, with D perhaps matching TRBD1 (6 bases). This CDR3 comprises 14 residues. Trimming stripped 3 bases from V and 5 bases from J, with 14 bases between. CDR1 is SGHKS and CDR2 is YYEKEE in the germline V gene (reference sequence).

In this sample, this clone turned up once. DNA of the CDR3: TGTGCCAGCAGCCAAGCGAGGGAAAAACTGTTTTTT. Its protein product is CASSQAREKLFF. The chain links TRBV3-1 (or the pseudogene TRBV3-2) to TRBJ1-4; D remains unclear. Germline-derived CDR1 and CDR2 are LGHDT and YNNKEL (reference sequence). The CDR3 loop spans 12 amino acids. The V end lost 1 base, the J end lost 8 bases, and 5 bases lay between the germline ends.

The V call is TRBV5-1, the J call TRBJ2-5; 8 positions agree with TRBD2. From germline, CDR1 is SGHRS and CDR2 YFSETQ. Losses at the gene ends were 0 bases for V and 6 bases for J; bases not matched to a gene: 7. The CDR3 runs to 15 residues. The CDR3 loop reads CASSLDVAGMKTQYF. CDR3 in DNA: TGCGCCAGCAGCTTGGACGTAGCGGGGATGAAGACCCAGTACTTC. Drawing the rest from reference TRBV5-1 and TRBJ2-5, the complete variable domain is KAGVTQTPRYLIKTRGQQVTLSCSPISGHRSVSWYQQTPGQGLQFLFEYFSETQRNKGNFPGRFSGRQFSNSRSEMNVSTLELGDSALYLCASSLDVAGMKTQYFGPGTRLLVL.

The chain uses TRBV7-2 and TRBJ1-2; 8 nucleotides line up with TRBD1. CDR1 and CDR2 from the germline V gene are SGHTA and FQGNSA. The V segment lost 5 bases and the J segment 8 bases; nucleotides outside the gene matches: 7. CDR3 size: 13 residues. CDR3 protein: CASSPQGAEGYTF. CDR3 sequence (DNA): TGTGCCAGCAGCCCGCAGGGGGCGGAGGGCTACACCTTC.

The chain recombines TRBV6-2 or TRBV6-3 with TRBJ2-3; 9 bases are a match to TRBD1. J lost 2 bases, V lost 6 bases, and 9 bases had no gene match. The CDR3 spans 16 residues. Germline V gene sequence: CDR1 MNHEY, CDR2 SVGEGT. The CDR3: CASSLRDRAHTDTQYF. CDR3 DNA sequence: TGTGCCAGCAGCCTTCGGGACAGGGCCCACACAGATACGCAGTATTTT.

V and J are TRBV7-3 and TRBJ1-1, with TRBD1 as a possible D gene (6 bases). Trimming left V 5 bases short and J 3 bases short, with 19 bases between. The germline gives CDR1 SGHTA, CDR2 FQGTGA. The CDR3 is 16 amino acids. CDR3 DNA sequence: TGTGCCAGCAGCCCCAATCGCCAGGGGCTGGACACTGAAGCTTTCTTT. Translation: CASSPNRQGLDTEAFF. Together with reference TRBV7-3 and TRBJ1-1, the CDR3 gives the full variable domain: GAGVSQTPSNKVTEKGKYVELRCDPISGHTALYWYRQSLGQGPEFLIYFQGTGAADDSGLPNDRFFAVRPEGSVSTLKIQRTERGDSAVYLCASSPNRQGLDTEAFFGQGTRLTVV.